The TCR beta chain described here comes from a study of T cell responses to AZD1222 COVID-19 vaccine. About the research overall: Pooling of second doses given at about 4 or about 12 weeks was done.

About this clone: Its specificity is not known.

Only in-frame clones appear in the TCRdb table, and some are missing; sequencing was by immunoSEQ multiplex PCR. Of around 110,000 clones listed, around 88% are singletons. Germline V gives CDR1 DFQATT, CDR2 SNEGSKA (reference sequence). V lost 6 bases to trimming and J lost 4 bases, with 16 bases between them. CDR3 length equals 14 residues. General study results and limits: It was only after the peak T cell response that any repertoires were sampled. Nearly half of the spike-specific TCRs reportedly recognize variant regions that carry no mutations. Recipients of AZD1222 seropositive at baseline numbered only 6 or 7.

The origin of this receptor is an adult in good health. The J gene is TRBJ1-3, the V gene TRBV20-1, with D perhaps TRBD1 (6 bases). The sample here was peripheral blood, taken on day 0 of AZD1222 vaccination. The CDR3 bases are TGCAGTGCCAGTTTCGGGGGGCAAGGAAACACCATATATTTT. It codes for CSASFGGQGNTIYF.